The next 2 T cell receptor beta chains were all read from a single sample in a study of regulatory and conventional T cells in RAG deficiency (TCRdb year 2017). Conventional CD4+ T cells were purified from blood as CD25-low CD127-high cells before genomic DNA extraction. Receptor amplification or capture employed the immunoSEQ multiplex PCR assay. Drawn from immuneACCESS, this table holds only the in-frame rearrangements with V and J called that TCRdb kept. Clones are partly lost; checked studies trace under half to an unresolved V gene and leave the rest unexplained. The sample includes 30,000 to 35,000 clones, with about 80% observed a single time. The ten largest clones capture roughly 3.4% of the sample. The sample was also linked to a second study, of regulatory T cells. As the second paper documents: The multiplex PCR relied on 52 forward TRBV primers and 13 reverse TRBJ primers, and amplification bias was corrected through assay-based and computational methods.

The sequencing sample was made of CD4+ effector T cells sorted from blood. These receptor sequences come from a human donor in good health.

The J gene is TRBJ2-1, the V gene TRBV10-3; 12 bases agree with TRBD2. The CDR3 runs to 19 residues. In germline, CDR1 is ENHRY, CDR2 SYGVKD. Trimming cost V 2 bases and J 3 bases; bases outside gene matches: 11. The CDR3 bases are TGTGCCATCAGTGAGGTGGGCGGGACTAGCGGGCAGGGCTACAATGAGCAGTTCTTC. Residues: CAISEVGGTSGQGYNEQFF.

CDR3 in amino acids: CASSSRVWQYF. The DNA for the CDR3 is TGTGCCAGCAGCTCTCGGGTCTGGCAGTACTTC. V is TRBV21-1 and J is TRBJ2-7; the D call of TRBD2 is as the table states it, not checked on the DNA. TRBV21-1 represents a pseudogene. The CDR3 contains 11 residues.